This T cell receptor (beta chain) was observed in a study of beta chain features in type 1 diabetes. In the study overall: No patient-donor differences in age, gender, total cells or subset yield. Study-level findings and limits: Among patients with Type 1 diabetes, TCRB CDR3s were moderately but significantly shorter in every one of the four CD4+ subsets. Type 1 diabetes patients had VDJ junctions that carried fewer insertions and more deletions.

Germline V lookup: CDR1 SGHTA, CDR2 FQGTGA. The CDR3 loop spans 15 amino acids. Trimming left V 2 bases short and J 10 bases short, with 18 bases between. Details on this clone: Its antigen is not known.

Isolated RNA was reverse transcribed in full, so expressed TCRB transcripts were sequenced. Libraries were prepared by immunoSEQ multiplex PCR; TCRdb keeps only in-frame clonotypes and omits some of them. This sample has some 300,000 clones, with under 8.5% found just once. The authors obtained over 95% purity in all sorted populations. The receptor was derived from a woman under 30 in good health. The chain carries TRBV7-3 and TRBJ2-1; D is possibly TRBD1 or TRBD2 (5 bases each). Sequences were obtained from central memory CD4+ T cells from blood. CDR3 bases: TGTGCCAGCAGCTTAGGTGGGGACCAGTCTAGGGAGCAGTTCTTC. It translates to CASSLGGDQSREQFF.